The entry that follows covers one T cell receptor (beta chain) sequence. The junction and the germline gene differ at one end; a read error may be behind it. The data derive from a study of blood T cell repertoires in COVID-19. Study at large: Samples representing acute and convalescent COVID-19 were sourced from the United States, Italy and Spain.

TCRdb's table, derived via immunoSEQ multiplex PCR, lists solely in-frame clones and lacks some. The sample contains about 170,000 clones, more than 70% of which appear only once. The CDR3 extends over 14 amino acids. Germline-derived CDR1 and CDR2 are MNHEY and SVGEGT. This TCR derives from a woman aged 45 to 65 in a cohort exposed to, infected with or recovered from COVID-19 (not recorded which). The chain combines TRBV6-2 or TRBV6-3 with TRBJ1-2, with 7 bases lining up with TRBD1. The specimen sequenced was PBMCs or T cells enriched from blood (not recorded which). The CDR3 spells CASSPTRGQTNFAF. Here the CDR3 DNA reads TGTGCCAGCAGTCCCACCCGGGGACAGACCAACTTCGCCTTC.